The rows below give T cell receptor beta chains drawn from one sample of a study of T cells in Graves' hyperthyroidism and ophthalmopathy. MiXCR was run by TCRdb on the multiplex PCR reads, yielding one entry per CDR3 protein. The sample consists of about 420,000 distinct CDR3 sequences, roughly an eighth of them appearing once. Input material: blood. The receptors shown here come from a woman aged 18 to 35 with Graves' hyperthyroidism. CDR3s include the opening cysteine and the closing phenylalanine or tryptophan.

TRBJ1-1 | TRBV28 | CASTGVLGAFF
TRBJ1-5 | TRBV7-9 | CASSPTLSNQPQHF
TRBJ2-5 | TRBV6-4 | CASSDGQGNQETQYF
TRBJ1-2 | TRBV3-1 | CASSQISVGGAYGYTF
TRBJ2-5 | TRBV4-2 | CASSQTSGRFGETQYF
TRBJ2-1 | TRBV7-8 | CASSLAGRSGSSEQFF
TRBJ2-7 | TRBV5-1 | CASSGLAGSYEQYF
TRBJ2-2 | TRBV6-2/TRBV6-3 | CASTDDVGELFF
TRBJ2-3 | TRBV10-1 | CASSESGIRTDTQYF
TRBJ1-1 | TRBV12-3/TRBV12-4 | CASSEPHSNTEAFF
TRBJ2-2 | TRBV4-2 | CASSQDQGQPHGELFF
TRBJ2-5 | TRBV6-2/TRBV6-3 | CASCPSGSSETQYF
TRBJ2-3 | TRBV6-2/TRBV6-3 | CASSPARTDITDTQYF
TRBJ1-1 | TRBV27 | CASSFLPGQGSTEAFF
TRBJ2-7 | TRBV28 | CASRAVPGPYEQYF